Each of the 8 T cell receptor beta chains below was sequenced from the same sample in a study of radiotherapy plus CTLA-4 blockade in lung cancer. The table came from immunoSEQ multiplex PCR; TCRdb's copy has only in-frame clones and leaves some out. The sample carries about 91,000 clones, approximately 75% recorded once. Sample: peripheral blood, taken from a patient treated with radiotherapy plus ipilimumab. These receptors were taken from a human donor with non-small cell lung cancer that progressed on radiotherapy plus ipilimumab.

V is TRBV9 and J is TRBJ2-1; TRBD2 matches 11 bases. The CDR3 runs 16 residues. Trimming cost V 2 bases and J 4 bases; bases outside gene matches: 5. Per germline, CDR1 SGDLS and CDR2 YYNGEE. The CDR3 DNA reads as TGTGCCAGCAGCGTTATGGGACTAGCGGATTACAATGAGCAGTTCTTC. Protein product: CASSVMGLADYNEQFF.

This clone has a single count. This rearrangement joins TRBV7-9 to TRBJ1-1; D perhaps matches TRBD1 (5 bases). The ends were cut back, 5 bases at V and 5 bases at J, with 12 bases in the middle. CDR3 length: 13 residues. Germline values: CDR1 SEHNR, CDR2 FQNEAQ (reference sequence). The CDR3 loop reads CASSRGPGTEAFF. In nucleotides, the CDR3 is TGTGCCAGCAGCCGCGGCCCAGGGACTGAAGCTTTCTTT.

This sequence joins TRBV19 and TRBJ2-1, with D possibly being TRBD1 (5 bases). Between the trimmed V and J ends, which lost 3 bases and 4 bases, there was a span of 10 bases. The CDR3 length is 14 residues. Germline CDR1 reads LNHDA; CDR2 reads SQIVND (reference sequence). CDR3 protein: CASSILQGYNEQFF. CDR3 bases: TGTGCCAGTAGTATTCTCCAGGGATACAATGAGCAGTTCTTC.

This rearrangement joins TRBV27 to TRBJ2-1; 9 nucleotides line up with TRBD2. CDR1 MNHEY and CDR2 SMNVEV come from the germline V gene (reference sequence). The CDR3 has 17 amino acids. The V segment lost 3 bases and the J segment 6 bases; nucleotides outside the gene matches: 12. In nucleotides, the CDR3 is TGTGCCAGCAGTTTGGGGCCACGGCGGGAGGGGTTCAATGAGCAGTTCTTC. Its translation: CASSLGPRREGFNEQFF.

The chain links TRBV16 to TRBJ1-2; 7 nucleotides align to TRBD1. J was trimmed by 7 bases and V by 4 bases; bases with no gene match: 9. The CDR3 extends over 14 amino acids. From germline, CDR1 is KGHSY and CDR2 FQNENV. This chain's CDR3 is CASSPTTGLVGYTF. The CDR3 bases are TGTGCCAGCAGCCCGACGACAGGGTTAGTTGGCTACACCTTC.

The rearrangement joins TRBV29-1 to TRBJ2-3; D possibly matches TRBD1 or TRBD2 (7 bases each). Germline values: CDR1 SQVTM, CDR2 ANQGSEA. The CDR3 totals 18 residues. Trimming left V 3 bases short and J 0 bases short, with 22 bases between. The CDR3 DNA reads TGCAGCGTTGACGGGCTAGCGGTCCTACAGGGGAGCACAGATACGCAGTATTTT. This sequence encodes CSVDGLAVLQGSTDTQYF.

This clone came up a few times. The V and J genes are TRBV28 and TRBJ2-6; TRBD1 agrees at 7 bases. V was clipped by 7 bases and J by 0 bases; unmatched bases: 12. CDR3 length equals 18 residues. In germline, CDR1 is MDHEN, CDR2 SYDVKM. CDR3 coding DNA: TGTGCCAGCATCCAAGCCGGGACAGTTGTCTCTGGGGCCAACGTCCTGACTTTC. As protein: CASIQAGTVVSGANVLTF.

The rearrangement uses TRBV7-8 and TRBJ2-7; TRBD2 matches 7 bases. Germline CDR1 and CDR2: SGHVS and FQNEAQ. V lost 1 base to trimming and J lost 1 base; unmatched junction nucleotides: 7. The CDR3 spans 16 residues. In nucleotides, the CDR3 is TGTGCCAGCAGCTTAGGGGGGGGGACCGAATCCTACGAGCAGTACTTC. It is translated as CASSLGGGTESYEQYF.